This entry features one T cell receptor (beta chain) sequence. Its cognate antigen is unknown. Genes and germline are mouse. The DNA ends 1 residue before the CDR3 does, and the rest of the CDR3 is filled in from the germline J gene. This record belongs to a study of tissue T cells after allogeneic stem cell transplantation. CDR3 sequences, V/J genes, frequencies and template counts came from survey-depth TCRbeta sequencing. This table comes from immunoSEQ multiplex PCR, and its TCRdb copy is limited to in-frame clones, with some not included. The repertoire includes approximately 7,600 clones, around half of them detected once, and roughly 7% sits in the top ten. Trimming took 0 bases from V and 2 from J, leaving 3 bases between them. The CDR3 has 12 amino acids. CDR1 and CDR2 from the germline V gene are SGHLS and HYDKME. Regarding the study as a whole: Alloreactivity or antigen specificity of tissue TCRs was not determined; some clones might be host cells.

The time point is: mouse harvest day 7 after allogeneic transplant. Mouse grafts combined 10^7 T-cell-depleted bone marrow cells with 10^6 splenic CD5+ T cells. Tissues came from B6→BALB/c major-mismatch GVHD mice at day 7 or 14. The source is a female BALB/c mouse given C57BL/6 T cells with graft-versus-host disease after an allogeneic hematopoietic cell transplant. Material for sequencing was gut tissue. This chain joins TRBV12-2 and TRBJ1-2, with unresolved D. CDR3 bases read: TGTGCCAGCTCTCTCGATAACTCCGACTACACC. Its translation is CASSLDNSDYT. The full CDR3 reads CASSLDNSDYTF.